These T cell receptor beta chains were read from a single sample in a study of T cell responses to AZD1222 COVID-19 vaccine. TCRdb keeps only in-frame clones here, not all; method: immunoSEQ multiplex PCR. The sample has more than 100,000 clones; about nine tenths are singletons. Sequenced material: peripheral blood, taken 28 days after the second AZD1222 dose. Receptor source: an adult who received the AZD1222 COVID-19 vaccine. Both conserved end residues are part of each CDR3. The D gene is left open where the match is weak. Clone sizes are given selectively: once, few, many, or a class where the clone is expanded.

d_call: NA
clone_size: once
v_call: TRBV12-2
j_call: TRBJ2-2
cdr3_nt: TGTGCAAGTCGCTTAGCGGAGCTCGGGGCAATTAAGGCCGGGGAGCTGTTTTTT
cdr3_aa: CASRLAELGAIKAGELFF

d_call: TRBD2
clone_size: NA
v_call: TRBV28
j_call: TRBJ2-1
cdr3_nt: TGTGCCAGCAGTTCATGGGGCGGGGGGACGCAAGGCTCCTACAATGAGCAGTTCTTC
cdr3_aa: CASSSWGGGTQGSYNEQFF

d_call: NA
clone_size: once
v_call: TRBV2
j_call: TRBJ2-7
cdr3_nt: TGTGCCAGCTCCAGGGGGGCGACCCACTACGAGCAGTACTTC
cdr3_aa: CASSRGATHYEQYF

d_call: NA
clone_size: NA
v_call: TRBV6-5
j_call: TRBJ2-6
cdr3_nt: TGTGCCGCGCGTTCATCTGGGGCCAACGTCCTGACTTTC
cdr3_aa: CAARSSGANVLTF

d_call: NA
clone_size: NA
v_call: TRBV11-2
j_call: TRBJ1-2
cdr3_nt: TGTGCCAGCAGTTTCGGGCTCTATGGCTACACCTTC
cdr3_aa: CASSFGLYGYTF

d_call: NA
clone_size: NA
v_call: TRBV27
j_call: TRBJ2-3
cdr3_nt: TGTGCCAGCAGTTTAGACTGGGGCAATACGCAGTATTTT
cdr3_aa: CASSLDWGNTQYF

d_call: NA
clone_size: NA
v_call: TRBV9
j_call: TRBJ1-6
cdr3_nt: TGTGCCAGCAGCGTTCGGGGGCTTATGGATTCACCCCTCCACTTT
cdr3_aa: CASSVRGLMDSPLHF

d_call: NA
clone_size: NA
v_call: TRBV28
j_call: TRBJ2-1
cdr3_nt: TGTGCCAGCACGACCCGGGGCAGAATCTTAGCCTACAATGAGCAGTTCTTC
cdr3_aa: CASTTRGRILAYNEQFF

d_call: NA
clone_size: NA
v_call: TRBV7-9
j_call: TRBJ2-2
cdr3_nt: TGTGCCAGCAGCTTAGGTGTGACCACCGGGGAGCTGTTTTTT
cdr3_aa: CASSLGVTTGELFF

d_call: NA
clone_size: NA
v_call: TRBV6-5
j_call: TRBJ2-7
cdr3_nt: TGTGCCAGCAGTTACCTGGGACAAAACTACGAGCAGTACTTC
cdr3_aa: CASSYLGQNYEQYF

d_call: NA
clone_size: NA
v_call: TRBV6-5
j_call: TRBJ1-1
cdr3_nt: TGTGCCAGCACTCGGGAGGGAGCTTTCTTT
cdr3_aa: CASTREGAFF

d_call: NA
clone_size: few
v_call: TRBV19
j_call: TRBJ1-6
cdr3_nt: TGTGCCAGTAGGGTTTCCTATAATTCACCCCTCCACTTT
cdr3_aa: CASRVSYNSPLHF

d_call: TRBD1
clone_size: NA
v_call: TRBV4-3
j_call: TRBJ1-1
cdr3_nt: TGCGCCAGCAGCCAACAGGGGGCGAACACTGAAGCTTTCTTT
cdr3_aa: CASSQQGANTEAFF

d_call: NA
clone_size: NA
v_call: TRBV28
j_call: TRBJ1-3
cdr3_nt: TGTGCCAGCAGCGAGAAGCACTCTGGAAACACCATATATTTT
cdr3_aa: CASSEKHSGNTIYF

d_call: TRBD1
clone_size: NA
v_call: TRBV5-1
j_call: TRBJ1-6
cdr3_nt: TGCGCCAGCAGCTCAACGCCGGGACAGGGGTGGTCACCCCTCCACTTT
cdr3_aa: CASSSTPGQGWSPLHF

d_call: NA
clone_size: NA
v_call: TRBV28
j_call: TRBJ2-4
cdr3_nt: TGTGCCAGCAGCTCGCTAGGGGGCAAAAACATTCAGTACTTC
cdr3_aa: CASSSLGGKNIQYF

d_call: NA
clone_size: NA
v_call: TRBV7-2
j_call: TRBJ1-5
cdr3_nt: TGTGCCAGCAGCTTATTGACGGATGCGGGGTATCCCCAGCATTTT
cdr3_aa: CASSLLTDAGYPQHF

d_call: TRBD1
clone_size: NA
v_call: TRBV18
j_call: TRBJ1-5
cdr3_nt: TGTGCCAGCTCACAACAGGGGGATCAGCCCCAGCATTTT
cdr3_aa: CASSQQGDQPQHF

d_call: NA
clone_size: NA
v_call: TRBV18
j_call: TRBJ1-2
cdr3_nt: TGTGCCAGCTCACCGGACCGATACTATGGCTACACCTTC
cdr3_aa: CASSPDRYYGYTF

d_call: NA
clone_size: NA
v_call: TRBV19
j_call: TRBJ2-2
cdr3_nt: TGTGCCAGTACCCCTGGAGGGCCCGGGGAGCTGTTTTTT
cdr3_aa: CASTPGGPGELFF

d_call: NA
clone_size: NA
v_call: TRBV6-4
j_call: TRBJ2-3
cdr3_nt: TGTGCCGGACAGGAGGGGTGGTGGCATACGCAGTATTTT
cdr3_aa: CAGQEGWWHTQYF

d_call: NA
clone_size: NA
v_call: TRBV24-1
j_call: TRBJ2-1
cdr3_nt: TGTGCCACCAGTGACTCCCAACGGTGGGACAATGAGCAGTTCTTC
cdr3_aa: CATSDSQRWDNEQFF

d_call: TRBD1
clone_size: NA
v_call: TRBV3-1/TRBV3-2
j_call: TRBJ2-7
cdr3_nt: TGTGCCAGCAGCCCGGGACAGGGGGTGGGCGAGCAGTACTTC
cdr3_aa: CASSPGQGVGEQYF

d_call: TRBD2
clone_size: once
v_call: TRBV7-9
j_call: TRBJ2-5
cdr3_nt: TGTGCCAGCAGCTTAGGACTAGCGGGGGGATTAGAGACCCAGTACTTC
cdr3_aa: CASSLGLAGGLETQYF

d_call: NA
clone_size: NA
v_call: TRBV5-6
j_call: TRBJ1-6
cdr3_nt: TGTGCCAGCAGCTCAGGTCCAGATTCACCCCTCCACTTT
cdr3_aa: CASSSGPDSPLHF

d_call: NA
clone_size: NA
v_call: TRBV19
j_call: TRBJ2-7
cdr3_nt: TGTGCCAGTAGTCCGCGGGTGGGGTCCTACGAGCAGTACTTC
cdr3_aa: CASSPRVGSYEQYF

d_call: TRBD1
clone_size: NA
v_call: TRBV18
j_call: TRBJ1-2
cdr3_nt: TGTGCCAGCTCACGGGGACAGGGTTTTAACTATGGCTACACCTTC
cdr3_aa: CASSRGQGFNYGYTF

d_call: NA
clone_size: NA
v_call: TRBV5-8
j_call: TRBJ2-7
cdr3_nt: TGTGCCAGCAGCTACCTAGGGAGTTTCTCCTACGAGCAGTACTTC
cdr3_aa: CASSYLGSFSYEQYF

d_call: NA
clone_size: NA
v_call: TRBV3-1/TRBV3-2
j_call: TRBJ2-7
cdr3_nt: TGTGCCAGCAGCCATCTTCATTCGGGGGGCGCCTACGAGCAGTACTTC
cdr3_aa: CASSHLHSGGAYEQYF

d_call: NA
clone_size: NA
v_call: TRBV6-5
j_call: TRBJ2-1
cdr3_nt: TGTGCCAGCATGCGGGGTGCCTACAATGAGCAGTTCTTC
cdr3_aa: CASMRGAYNEQFF

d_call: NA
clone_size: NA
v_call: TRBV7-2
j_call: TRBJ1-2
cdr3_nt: TGTGCCAGCAGCTTAGAGTACGGAAACTATGGCTACACCTTC
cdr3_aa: CASSLEYGNYGYTF

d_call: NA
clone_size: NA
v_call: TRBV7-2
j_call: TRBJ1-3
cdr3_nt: TGTGCCAGCAGCTTAGTGGGGGCTGGTGGAAACACCATATATTTT
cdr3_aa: CASSLVGAGGNTIYF

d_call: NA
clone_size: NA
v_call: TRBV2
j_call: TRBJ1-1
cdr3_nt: TGTGCCAGCAGCTTGCTTGACGGCACTGAAGCTTTCTTT
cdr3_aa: CASSLLDGTEAFF

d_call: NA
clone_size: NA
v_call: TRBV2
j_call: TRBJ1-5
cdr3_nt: TGTGCCAGCAGTGCCCCGGTCCAGCCCCAGCATTTT
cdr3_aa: CASSAPVQPQHF

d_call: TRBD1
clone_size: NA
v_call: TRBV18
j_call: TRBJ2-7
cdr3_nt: TGTGCCAGCTCACCAGTCGGAGGACAGGGGGCGCCGATTGAGCAGTACTTC
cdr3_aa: CASSPVGGQGAPIEQYF

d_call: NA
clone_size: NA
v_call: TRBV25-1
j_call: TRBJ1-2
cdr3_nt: TGTGCCAGCAGGCCTGGGGGAGCCGGCTACACCTTC
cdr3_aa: CASRPGGAGYTF

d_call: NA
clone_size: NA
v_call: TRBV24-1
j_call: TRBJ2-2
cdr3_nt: TGTGCCACCAGTGATTTCCGGGCAAACACCGGGGAGCTGTTTTTT
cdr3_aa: CATSDFRANTGELFF

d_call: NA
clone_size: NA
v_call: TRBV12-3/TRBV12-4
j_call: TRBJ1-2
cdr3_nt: TGTGCCAGCAGCACAGGGCCTGAAGGCTACACCTTC
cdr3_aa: CASSTGPEGYTF

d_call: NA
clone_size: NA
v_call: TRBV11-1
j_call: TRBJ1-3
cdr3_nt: TGTGCCAGCAGCGTATCGGGGAGGCCTGGAAACACCATATATTTT
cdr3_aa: CASSVSGRPGNTIYF

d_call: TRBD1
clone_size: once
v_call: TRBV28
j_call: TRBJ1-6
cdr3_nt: TGTGCCAGCAGTTCCCCGGGACAGTATAATTCACCCCTCCACTTT
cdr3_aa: CASSSPGQYNSPLHF

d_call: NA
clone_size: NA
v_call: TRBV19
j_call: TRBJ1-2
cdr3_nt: TGTGCCAGTAGTGTCGGGTTCTATGGCTACACCTTC
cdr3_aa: CASSVGFYGYTF

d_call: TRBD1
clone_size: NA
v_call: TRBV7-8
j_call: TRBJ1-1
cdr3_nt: TGTGCCAGCAGCGCCCGACAGGGGCACATGAACACTGAAGCTTTCTTT
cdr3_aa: CASSARQGHMNTEAFF

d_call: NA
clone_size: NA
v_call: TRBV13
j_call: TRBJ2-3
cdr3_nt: TGTGCCAGCAGCGGACGGGGGAACAGGGTAGGGGATACGCAGTATTTT
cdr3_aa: CASSGRGNRVGDTQYF

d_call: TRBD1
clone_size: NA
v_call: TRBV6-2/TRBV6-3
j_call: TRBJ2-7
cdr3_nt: TGTGCCAGCAGTCCCGGGACAGAATCCTACGAGCAGTACTTC
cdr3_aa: CASSPGTESYEQYF

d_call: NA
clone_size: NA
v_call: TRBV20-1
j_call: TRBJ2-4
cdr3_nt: TGCAGGGCTAGAGGCAGTGTAGTCTTC
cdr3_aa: CRARGSVVF

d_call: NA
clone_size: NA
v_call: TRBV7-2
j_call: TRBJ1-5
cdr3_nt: TGTGCCAGCAGCTTGGGACTAAATCAGCCCCAGCATTTT
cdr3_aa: CASSLGLNQPQHF

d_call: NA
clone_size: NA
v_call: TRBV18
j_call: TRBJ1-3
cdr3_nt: TGTGCCAGCTCACCACAGGCAGGGTCTGGAAACACCATATATTTT
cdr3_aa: CASSPQAGSGNTIYF

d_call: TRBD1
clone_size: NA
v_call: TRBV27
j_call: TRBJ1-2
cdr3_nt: TGTGCCAGCAGTTTCGGTATAGGGGGCAGGTATGGCTACACCTTC
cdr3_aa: CASSFGIGGRYGYTF